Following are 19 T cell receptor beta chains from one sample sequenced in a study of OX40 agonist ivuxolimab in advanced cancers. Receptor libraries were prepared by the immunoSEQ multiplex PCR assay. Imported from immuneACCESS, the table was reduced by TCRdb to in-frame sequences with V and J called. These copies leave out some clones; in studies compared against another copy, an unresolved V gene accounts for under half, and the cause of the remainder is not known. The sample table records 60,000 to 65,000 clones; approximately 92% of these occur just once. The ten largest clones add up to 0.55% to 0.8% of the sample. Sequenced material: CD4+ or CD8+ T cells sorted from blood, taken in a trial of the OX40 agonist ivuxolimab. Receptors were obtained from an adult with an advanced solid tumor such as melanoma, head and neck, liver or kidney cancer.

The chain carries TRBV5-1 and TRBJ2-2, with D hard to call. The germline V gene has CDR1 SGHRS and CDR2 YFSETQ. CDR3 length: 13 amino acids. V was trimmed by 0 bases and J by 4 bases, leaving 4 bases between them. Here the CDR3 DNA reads TGCGCCAGCAGCTTGGTGGTCACCGGGGAGCTGTTTTTT. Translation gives CASSLVVTGELFF.

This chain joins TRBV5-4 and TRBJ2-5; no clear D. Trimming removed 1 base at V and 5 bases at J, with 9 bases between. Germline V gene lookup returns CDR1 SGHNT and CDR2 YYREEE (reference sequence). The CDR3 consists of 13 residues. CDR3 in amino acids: CASSLYQSETQYF. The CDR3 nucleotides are TGTGCCAGCAGCTTGTATCAATCGGAGACCCAGTACTTC.

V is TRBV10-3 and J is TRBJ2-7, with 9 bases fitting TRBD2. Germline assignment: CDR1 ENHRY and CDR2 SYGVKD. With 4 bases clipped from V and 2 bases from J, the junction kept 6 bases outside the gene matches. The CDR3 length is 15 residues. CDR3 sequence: CAISVLAGSTYEQYF. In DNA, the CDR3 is TGTGCCATCAGTGTTCTAGCGGGGTCAACCTACGAGCAGTACTTC.

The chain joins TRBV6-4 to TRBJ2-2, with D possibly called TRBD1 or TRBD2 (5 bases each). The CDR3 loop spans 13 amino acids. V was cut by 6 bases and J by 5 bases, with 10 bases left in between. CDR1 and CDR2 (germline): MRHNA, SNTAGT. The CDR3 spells CASSSEGTGELFF. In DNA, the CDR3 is TGTGCCAGCAGCTCAGAGGGGACCGGGGAGCTGTTTTTT.

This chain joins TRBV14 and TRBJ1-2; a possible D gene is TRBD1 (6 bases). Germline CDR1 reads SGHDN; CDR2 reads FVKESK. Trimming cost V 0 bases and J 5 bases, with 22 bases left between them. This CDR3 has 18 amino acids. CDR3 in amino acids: CASSQDWSQGQSGYGYTF. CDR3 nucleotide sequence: TGTGCCAGCAGCCAAGATTGGAGCCAGGGGCAATCTGGATATGGCTACACCTTC.

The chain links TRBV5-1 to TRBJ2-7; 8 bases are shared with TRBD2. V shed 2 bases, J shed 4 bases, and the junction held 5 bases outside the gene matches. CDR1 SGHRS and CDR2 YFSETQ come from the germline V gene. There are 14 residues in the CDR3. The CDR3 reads CASSFSGTLYEQYF. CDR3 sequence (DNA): TGCGCCAGCAGCTTTAGCGGGACCCTATACGAGCAGTACTTC. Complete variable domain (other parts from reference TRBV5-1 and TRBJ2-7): KAGVTQTPRYLIKTRGQQVTLSCSPISGHRSVSWYQQTPGQGLQFLFEYFSETQRNKGNFPGRFSGRQFSNSRSEMNVSTLELGDSALYLCASSFSGTLYEQYFGPGTRLTVT.

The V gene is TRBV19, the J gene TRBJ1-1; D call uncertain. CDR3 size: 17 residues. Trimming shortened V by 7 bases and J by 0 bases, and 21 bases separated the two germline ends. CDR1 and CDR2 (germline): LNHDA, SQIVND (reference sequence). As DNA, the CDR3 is TGTGCCAGTACCCCCGTTTGGCAGGCGAGCATGAACACTGAAGCTTTCTTT. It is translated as CASTPVWQASMNTEAFF.

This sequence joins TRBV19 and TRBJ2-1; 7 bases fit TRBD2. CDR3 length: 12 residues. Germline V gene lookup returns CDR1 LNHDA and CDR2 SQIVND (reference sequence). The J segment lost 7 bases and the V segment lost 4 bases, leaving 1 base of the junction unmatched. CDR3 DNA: TGTGCCAGTAGTACTAGCGGAAATGAGCAGTTCTTC. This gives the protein CASSTSGNEQFF.

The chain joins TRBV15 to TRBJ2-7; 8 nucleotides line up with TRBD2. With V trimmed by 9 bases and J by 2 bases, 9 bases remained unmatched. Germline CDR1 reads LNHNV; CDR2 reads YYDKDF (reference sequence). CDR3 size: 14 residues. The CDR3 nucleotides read TGTGCCACTACGAGGGCGGGAGGCACCTACGAGCAGTACTTC. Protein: CATTRAGGTYEQYF.

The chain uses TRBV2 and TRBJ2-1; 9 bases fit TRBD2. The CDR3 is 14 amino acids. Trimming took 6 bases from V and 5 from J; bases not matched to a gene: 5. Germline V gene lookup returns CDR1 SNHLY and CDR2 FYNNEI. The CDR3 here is CASRQRGVNNEQFF. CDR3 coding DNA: TGTGCCAGCAGGCAGCGGGGGGTCAACAATGAGCAGTTCTTC.

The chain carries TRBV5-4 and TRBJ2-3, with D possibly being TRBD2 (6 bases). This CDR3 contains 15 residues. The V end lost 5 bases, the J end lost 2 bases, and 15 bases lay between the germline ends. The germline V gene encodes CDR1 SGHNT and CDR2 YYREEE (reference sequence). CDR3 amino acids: CASSHTGAVTDTQYF. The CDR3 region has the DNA TGTGCCAGCAGTCACACGGGAGCGGTCACAGATACGCAGTATTTT.

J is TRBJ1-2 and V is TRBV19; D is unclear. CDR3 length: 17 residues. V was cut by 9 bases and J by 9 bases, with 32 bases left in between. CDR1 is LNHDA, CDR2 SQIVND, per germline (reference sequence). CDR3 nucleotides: TGTGCCAGCGCCCCTTGGGGAGAGGCGCGCCGAGGAGTTAGCTACACCTTC. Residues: CASAPWGEARRGVSYTF.

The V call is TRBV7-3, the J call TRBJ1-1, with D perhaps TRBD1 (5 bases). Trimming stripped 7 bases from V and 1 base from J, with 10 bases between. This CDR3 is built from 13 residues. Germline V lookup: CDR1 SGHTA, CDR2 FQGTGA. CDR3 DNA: TGTGCCAGCAAAGCGGGGCGGAACACTGAAGCTTTCTTT. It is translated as CASKAGRNTEAFF. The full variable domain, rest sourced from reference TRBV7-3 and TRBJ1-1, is GAGVSQTPSNKVTEKGKYVELRCDPISGHTALYWYRQSLGQGPEFLIYFQGTGAADDSGLPNDRFFAVRPEGSVSTLKIQRTERGDSAVYLCASKAGRNTEAFFGQGTRLTVV.

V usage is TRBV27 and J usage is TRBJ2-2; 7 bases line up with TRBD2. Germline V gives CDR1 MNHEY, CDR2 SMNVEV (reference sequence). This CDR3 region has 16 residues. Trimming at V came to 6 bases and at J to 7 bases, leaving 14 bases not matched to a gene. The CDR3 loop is CASSPQSAGYSGELFF. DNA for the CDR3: TGTGCCAGCAGCCCACAGTCAGCGGGATATAGCGGGGAGCTGTTTTTT.

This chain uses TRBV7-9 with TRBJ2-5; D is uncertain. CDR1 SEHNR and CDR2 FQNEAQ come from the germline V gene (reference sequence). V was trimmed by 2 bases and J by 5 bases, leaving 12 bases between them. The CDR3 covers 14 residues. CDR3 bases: TGTGCCAGCAGCTTACTAGATTCATCGGAGACCCAGTACTTC. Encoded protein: CASSLLDSSETQYF.

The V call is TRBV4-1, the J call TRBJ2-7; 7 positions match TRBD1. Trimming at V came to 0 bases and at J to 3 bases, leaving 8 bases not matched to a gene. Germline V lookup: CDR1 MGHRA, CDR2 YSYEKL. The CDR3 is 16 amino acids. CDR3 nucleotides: TGCGCCAGCAGCCAAGAAGGGGGCAGGACCAACTACGAGCAGTACTTC. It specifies CASSQEGGRTNYEQYF.

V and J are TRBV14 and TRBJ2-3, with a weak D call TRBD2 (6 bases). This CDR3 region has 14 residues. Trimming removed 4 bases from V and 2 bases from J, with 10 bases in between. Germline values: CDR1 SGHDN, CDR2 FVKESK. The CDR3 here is CASSLADDTDTQYF. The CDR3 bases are TGTGCCAGCAGCCTAGCGGACGACACAGATACGCAGTATTTT.

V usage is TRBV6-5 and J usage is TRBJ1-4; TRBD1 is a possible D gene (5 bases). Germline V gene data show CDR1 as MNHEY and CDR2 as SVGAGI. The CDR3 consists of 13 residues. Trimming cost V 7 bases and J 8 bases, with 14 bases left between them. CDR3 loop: CASKDNRREKLFF. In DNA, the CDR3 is TGTGCCAGCAAGGACAACAGAAGAGAAAAACTGTTTTTT.

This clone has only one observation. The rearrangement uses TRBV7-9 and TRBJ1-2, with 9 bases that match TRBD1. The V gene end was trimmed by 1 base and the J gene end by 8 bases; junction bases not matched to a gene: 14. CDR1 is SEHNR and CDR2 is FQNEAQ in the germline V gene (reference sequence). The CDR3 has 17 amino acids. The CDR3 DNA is TGTGCCAGCAGCTTAGGTCCGACTATACAGGGGGCGCAAGGCTACACCTTC. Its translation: CASSLGPTIQGAQGYTF.